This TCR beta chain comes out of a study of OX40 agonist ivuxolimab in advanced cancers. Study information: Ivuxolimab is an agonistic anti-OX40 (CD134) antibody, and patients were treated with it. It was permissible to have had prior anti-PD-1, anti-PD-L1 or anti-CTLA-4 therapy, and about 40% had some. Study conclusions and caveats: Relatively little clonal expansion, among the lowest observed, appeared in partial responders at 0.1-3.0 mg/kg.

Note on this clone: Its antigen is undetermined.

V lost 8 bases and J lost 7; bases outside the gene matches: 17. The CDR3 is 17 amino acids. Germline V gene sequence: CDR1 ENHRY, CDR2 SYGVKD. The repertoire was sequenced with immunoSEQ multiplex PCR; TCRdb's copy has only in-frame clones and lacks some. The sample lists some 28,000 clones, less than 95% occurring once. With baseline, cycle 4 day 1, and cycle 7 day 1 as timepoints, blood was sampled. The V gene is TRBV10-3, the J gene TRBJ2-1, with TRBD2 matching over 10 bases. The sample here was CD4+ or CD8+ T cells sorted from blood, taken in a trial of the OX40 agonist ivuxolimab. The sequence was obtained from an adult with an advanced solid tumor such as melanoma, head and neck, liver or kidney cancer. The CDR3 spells CAIGENLAGVLGNEQFF. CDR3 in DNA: TGTGCCATCGGGGAAAATCTAGCGGGAGTGTTGGGGAATGAGCAGTTCTTC.